This is a list of T cell receptor beta chains from one sample in a study of cytomegalovirus exposure and HLA in healthy donors. The repertoire was sequenced with immunoSEQ multiplex PCR; TCRdb's copy has only in-frame clones and lacks some. The sample lists 170,000 or so clones; 75% to 85% were seen once. The sample was PBMCs. The receptors stem from a woman aged 45-65 years in good health and CMV-seropositive. CDR3s include the opening cysteine and the closing phenylalanine or tryptophan. Fields, in order: clone size, J gene, V gene, D gene, CDR3 DNA, CDR3 protein. The D gene is left open where the match is weak. Some rows have no size entry. The others give once, few or many, or a class for an expanded clone.

once	TRBJ2-3	TRBV21-1	-	TGTGCCAGCCAGATATTGGGCGGGGGGTCCACAGATACGCAGTATTTT	CASQILGGGSTDTQYF
-	TRBJ2-3	TRBV29-1	TRBD1	TGCAGCGTGGGGACAGGGTTCAGCACAGATACGCAGTATTTT	CSVGTGFSTDTQYF
-	TRBJ1-6	TRBV19	TRBD1	TGTGCCAGTGGCAGGGGGCGAAATTCACCCCTCCACTTT	CASGRGRNSPLHF
-	TRBJ1-4	TRBV6-1	-	TGTGCCAGCAACCTTAACAGGTTCCCTAATGAAAAACTGTTTTTT	CASNLNRFPNEKLFF
-	TRBJ1-1	TRBV5-4	-	TGTGCCAGCAGCCAGGACTTCACTGAAGCTTTCTTT	CASSQDFTEAFF
-	TRBJ2-5	TRBV5-6	TRBD1	TGTGCCAGCAGCGCCCCGGGACAGGGGGCGGGAGAGACCCAGTACTTC	CASSAPGQGAGETQYF
once	TRBJ1-1	TRBV11-2	TRBD1	TGTGCCAGCAGCTTAGGGGACAGTAGGACTGAAGCTTTCTTT	CASSLGDSRTEAFF
-	TRBJ2-5	TRBV9	-	TGTGCCAGCAGCGTAGGGCAGGGGCGAGAGACCCAGTACTTC	CASSVGQGRETQYF
-	TRBJ1-4	TRBV6-1	TRBD1	TGTGCCAGCAGTCTAGGACAGGCACGTAGTGAAAAACTGTTTTTT	CASSLGQARSEKLFF
-	TRBJ2-7	TRBV6-5	-	TGTGCCAGCAGTTACTCAAGGACTTACTCCTACGAGCAGTACTTC	CASSYSRTYSYEQYF
-	TRBJ1-1	TRBV7-9	-	TGTGCCAGCAGCTTATACCGAGGGAACACTGAAGCTTTCTTT	CASSLYRGNTEAFF
-	TRBJ2-6	TRBV4-3	TRBD1	TGCGCCAGCAGCCACCGACGGGGACAGTCTTACTCTGGGGCCAACGTCCTGACTTTC	CASSHRRGQSYSGANVLTF
-	TRBJ1-5	TRBV6-5	-	TGTGCCAGCAGTTACTCCGGGGGTAAGAATCAGCCCCAGCATTTT	CASSYSGGKNQPQHF
-	TRBJ2-3	TRBV11-3	TRBD2	TGTGCCAGCAGCTCATGGGCAGGTCTGAGCGGGGGGAGCACAGATACGCAGTATTTT	CASSSWAGLSGGSTDTQYF
-	TRBJ1-2	TRBV9	-	TGTGCCAGCAGCGTAGGTCAGGGCTATGGCTACACCTTC	CASSVGQGYGYTF
few	TRBJ1-5	TRBV19	-	TGTGCCAGCCGGACAGAAAATAGCAATCAGCCCCAGCATTTT	CASRTENSNQPQHF
-	TRBJ1-4	TRBV5-1	-	TGCGCCAGCAGCTTAGGAGGACGAGTAGATGAAAAACTGTTTTTT	CASSLGGRVDEKLFF
-	TRBJ1-2	TRBV6-5	-	TGTGCCAGCAGTTACTCGAGGTCGGGCTACACCTTC	CASSYSRSGYTF
-	TRBJ1-5	TRBV7-8	-	TGTGCCAGCAGCCTCATCAGCGATGATCAGCCCCAGCATTTT	CASSLISDDQPQHF
-	TRBJ2-1	TRBV19	TRBD2	TGTGCCAGTAGCCTAGCGGGGGCCTGCTTCTTC	CASSLAGACFF
few	TRBJ2-1	TRBV11-3	-	TGTGCCAGCAGCTTCTCTGGAGGTGTTGAGCAGTTCTTC	CASSFSGGVEQFF
once	TRBJ2-7	TRBV5-1	-	TGCGCCAGCAGCCCAGGGGCCTACGAGCAGTACTTC	CASSPGAYEQYF
-	TRBJ1-2	TRBV2	-	TGTGCCAGCAGTCAACACAACTATGGCTACACCTTC	CASSQHNYGYTF
few	TRBJ1-2	TRBV4-2	-	TGTGCCAGCAGCCAAGAAAAGGGGCACGGCTACACCTTC	CASSQEKGHGYTF
-	TRBJ1-1	TRBV4-1	-	TGCGCCAGCAGCCCCTCCGCAGGGGCGCTGAACACTGAAGCTTTCTTT	CASSPSAGALNTEAFF
-	TRBJ1-2	TRBV7-8	TRBD1	TGTGCCAGCAGCTCGAGACAGGGCTTCTATGGCTACACCTTC	CASSSRQGFYGYTF
few	TRBJ1-1	TRBV6-1	TRBD1	TGTGCCAGCAGTGACACAGGGGTCACTGAAGCTTTCTTT	CASSDTGVTEAFF
-	TRBJ2-6	TRBV5-1	-	TGCGCCAGCAGCTTGGGTCCATCTGGGGCCAACGTCCTGACTTTC	CASSLGPSGANVLTF
-	TRBJ2-1	TRBV15	-	TGTGCCACCAGCAGAGATCAGGCAGCTTTGGGCGATGAGCAGTTCTTC	CATSRDQAALGDEQFF
-	TRBJ2-3	TRBV5-4	TRBD1	TGTGCCAGCAGCCGTAAGGGGACAGGGCAAGATACGCAGTATTTT	CASSRKGTGQDTQYF
-	TRBJ1-3	TRBV12-5	-	TGTGCTAGTGGTTTGGTAACAGGAATTAGCGGAAACACCATATATTTT	CASGLVTGISGNTIYF
-	TRBJ2-5	TRBV2	TRBD2	TGTGCCAGCCAAGCGGGGAGACTCACAGAAGAGACCCAGTACTTC	CASQAGRLTEETQYF
few	TRBJ1-5	TRBV6-6	-	TGTGCCAGCAGTTACCCAAACGGGGGGCGAGAACAGCCCCAGCATTTT	CASSYPNGGREQPQHF
-	TRBJ2-1	TRBV2	-	TGTGCCAGCAGTGCCAGCGGAGCCGACAATGAGCAGTTCTTC	CASSASGADNEQFF
-	TRBJ2-5	TRBV30	-	TGTGCCTGGAGTTTCCGGGATCAAGAGACCCAGTACTTC	CAWSFRDQETQYF
-	TRBJ2-5	TRBV7-3	-	TGTGCCAGCAGCCCCTTGCCGATTGGCGGCGGAGAGACCCAGTACTTC	CASSPLPIGGGETQYF
-	TRBJ2-7	TRBV11-2	-	TGTGCCAGCAGCTTAGGGGAGGCAGGTCCCACGGCTTTTTTCTACGAGCAGTACTTC	CASSLGEAGPTAFFYEQYF